These T cell receptor beta chains were read from a single sample in a study of blood T cell repertoires in COVID-19. TCRdb's copy holds only in-frame clones and misses some; the assay was immunoSEQ multiplex PCR. This sample has about 150,000 clones, with about 86% found just once. The sample was PBMCs or T cells enriched from blood (not recorded which). The receptors were gathered from a man between 45 and 60 years old who had recovered from COVID-19. The CDR3 runs from the conserved cysteine through the conserved F or W. A D gene is named only where the DNA matches it firmly. Only some rows state a clone size, as once, few, many or a class for expanded clones.

DNA	CDR3	V	D	size	J
TGCGCCAGCAGCTTCCCAGGAACCTACGAGCAGTACTTC	CASSFPGTYEQYF	TRBV5-1	-	-	TRBJ2-7
TGTGCCAGCAGCCAAGACAGGTCCGCTAGCACAGATACGCAGTATTTT	CASSQDRSASTDTQYF	TRBV3-1/TRBV3-2	-	-	TRBJ2-3
TGTGCCAGCAGCTTGACAGGGGATCAGAATCAGCCCCAGCATTTT	CASSLTGDQNQPQHF	TRBV5-5	TRBD1	-	TRBJ1-5
TGTGCCAGCAGCTTGGAAGTCGGTCAAGTGAACACTGAAGCTTTCTTT	CASSLEVGQVNTEAFF	TRBV5-6	-	-	TRBJ1-1
TGCGCCACCTCGACTAGCCAATACAATGAGCAGTTCTTC	CATSTSQYNEQFF	TRBV5-1	TRBD2	-	TRBJ2-1
TGTGCCAGTAGGGAGGTGGATCAGCCCCAGCATTTT	CASREVDQPQHF	TRBV19	-	few	TRBJ1-5
TGCAGCGTGGGGGGACAGGGGGATGCCTACGAGCAGTACTTC	CSVGGQGDAYEQYF	TRBV29-1	TRBD1	-	TRBJ2-7
TGTGCCAGCAGCTTAACAGGGACCGGGGAGCTGTTTTTT	CASSLTGTGELFF	TRBV7-9	-	-	TRBJ2-2
TGTGCCAGCAGCCTGACAGGGGTCGGCTCACCCCTCCACTTT	CASSLTGVGSPLHF	TRBV7-9	TRBD1	once	TRBJ1-6
TGTGCCAGCAGCCAAGATAAAGCAGGGGTCTATGGCTACACCTTC	CASSQDKAGVYGYTF	TRBV14	-	-	TRBJ1-2
TGTGCCAGCTCACCAGCCTTTCCGGGACAGTATAATTCACCCCTCCACTTT	CASSPAFPGQYNSPLHF	TRBV18	TRBD1	-	TRBJ1-6
TGTGCCAGCAGTTACTCCAGGCATATCTCTGGAAACACCATATATTTT	CASSYSRHISGNTIYF	TRBV6-5	-	-	TRBJ1-3
TGCAGCGTCCAGGGGCTTAACTCTATGGGCTACACCTTC	CSVQGLNSMGYTF	TRBV29-1	-	-	TRBJ1-2
TGCGCCAGCAGCCCGGGACTCAATGAGCAGTTCTTC	CASSPGLNEQFF	TRBV4-1	-	-	TRBJ2-1
TGTGCCAGCAGCGTAGGTAGGGGGCAAGAGACCCAGTACTTC	CASSVGRGQETQYF	TRBV9	-	-	TRBJ2-5
TGTGCCAGCAGCTATCCTTCGGGACAGAACCTAGATACGCAGTATTTT	CASSYPSGQNLDTQYF	TRBV5-5	TRBD1	-	TRBJ2-3
TGTGCCAGCAGCCACGAACTAGCGGGGGGACCCTACGAGCAGTACTTC	CASSHELAGGPYEQYF	TRBV4-2	TRBD2	-	TRBJ2-7
TGTGCCAGTACCGCCACAGGGTTTCGAAGCTATGGCTACACCTTC	CASTATGFRSYGYTF	TRBV19	-	-	TRBJ1-2
TGTGCCAGCAGCCCCTACGGTTTTGTGACCCAGTACTTC	CASSPYGFVTQYF	TRBV11-2	-	-	TRBJ2-5
TGTGCCAGCTCACCAGGGACAGGGAGGCAGTACTTC	CASSPGTGRQYF	TRBV18	TRBD1	-	TRBJ2-7
TGCAGGACAGGGACCTACAATGAGCAGTTCTTC	CRTGTYNEQFF	TRBV20-1	TRBD1	-	TRBJ2-1
TGTGCCAGCAGTTTTGCGGGTGAAAAACTGTTTTTT	CASSFAGEKLFF	TRBV12-3/TRBV12-4	-	-	TRBJ1-4
TGTGCCAGCAGTGGCCGGACAGGGAATAGCAATCAGCCCCAGCATTTT	CASSGRTGNSNQPQHF	TRBV6-1	TRBD1	-	TRBJ1-5
TGTGCCAGCAGTGCTATCCCAGCAGGGGGCGCCGGCTATGGCTACACCTTC	CASSAIPAGGAGYGYTF	TRBV2	TRBD1	-	TRBJ1-2
TGTGCCAGTAGTATCCAGGGGGCGAATTCACCCCTCCACTTT	CASSIQGANSPLHF	TRBV19	TRBD1	-	TRBJ1-6
TGTGCCAGCAGCATCCTAATTTTGAACACCGGGGAGCTGTTTTTT	CASSILILNTGELFF	TRBV7-2	-	few	TRBJ2-2
TGTGCCAGCAGTTACGGTGGGGGGTATGAAGCTTTCTTT	CASSYGGGYEAFF	TRBV6-5	-	-	TRBJ1-1
TGTGCCAGCAGCTTAGGGGGGACTAGGACAGATACGCAGTATTTT	CASSLGGTRTDTQYF	TRBV7-2	TRBD2	-	TRBJ2-3
TGTGCCAGCAGCCGACTAGCGGGGAGTAGGAATGAGCAGTTCTTC	CASSRLAGSRNEQFF	TRBV6-2/TRBV6-3	TRBD2	-	TRBJ2-1
TGTGCCAGCAGAGGGGAAGGGGGGGGGACAAATACGCAGTATTTT	CASRGEGGGTNTQYF	TRBV6-8	-	-	TRBJ2-3
TGTGCTAGTGTCAGGACAGGGGCAGGTCAGCCCCAGCATTTT	CASVRTGAGQPQHF	TRBV12-5	TRBD1	-	TRBJ1-5
TGTGCCAGCAGCTTGAGGGGTCCTGCAAACACCATATATTTT	CASSLRGPANTIYF	TRBV5-6	-	-	TRBJ1-3
TGTGCCACCCTGACCTGGACAGGAATGCAAGAGACCCAGTACTTC	CATLTWTGMQETQYF	TRBV24-1	TRBD1	-	TRBJ2-5
TGTGCCAGCAGAAGCACAGGGGGCGGCTATGGCTACACCTTC	CASRSTGGGYGYTF	TRBV6-5	TRBD1	once	TRBJ1-2
TGTGCCAGCTCACGGGACAGGGCAACCTACGAGCAGTACTTC	CASSRDRATYEQYF	TRBV18	TRBD1	-	TRBJ2-7
TGTGCCAGCAGCCCAACAGGACCCTCTGGGGCCAACGTCCTGACTTTC	CASSPTGPSGANVLTF	TRBV27	-	-	TRBJ2-6
TGTGCCAGCGAAGGCCGGACTGGATGGACTGAAGCTTTCTTT	CASEGRTGWTEAFF	TRBV6-5	-	-	TRBJ1-1
TGTGCCTGGAGCCCAGATGGCAATCAGCCCCAGCATTTT	CAWSPDGNQPQHF	TRBV30	-	-	TRBJ1-5
TGTGCCAGCAGCTGGGGACCCCGACAGGGGGTTTTGGAAAAACTGTTTTTT	CASSWGPRQGVLEKLFF	TRBV5-6	TRBD1	-	TRBJ1-4
TGTGCCAGCAGTCCAGCGGGGAGGGAGACCCAGTACTTC	CASSPAGRETQYF	TRBV28	TRBD2	-	TRBJ2-5
TGTGCCAGTAAACAGGGAGTGTGGGAAGAAAAACTGTTTTTT	CASKQGVWEEKLFF	TRBV19	-	-	TRBJ1-4
TGTGCCAGCAGCCTCGACAGGGTTTCACGGACCCAGTACTTC	CASSLDRVSRTQYF	TRBV7-3	TRBD1	-	TRBJ2-5
TGTGCCAGCAGCCCACAAGGGGGGGGAGGTATTGAGCAGTTCTTC	CASSPQGGGGIEQFF	TRBV11-2	-	-	TRBJ2-1
TGTGCCAGTAGTATGCGCAGGGGTACAGATACGCAGTATTTT	CASSMRRGTDTQYF	TRBV19	-	-	TRBJ2-3
TGTGCCAGCTCAACAACAGGGGGCTCAGGTCGAGCCGGGGAGCTGTTTTTT	CASSTTGGSGRAGELFF	TRBV18	TRBD1	few	TRBJ2-2
TGCGCCAGCAGCTTGGGACAGGGGGCGCCGAATGAAAAACTGTTTTTT	CASSLGQGAPNEKLFF	TRBV5-1	TRBD1	-	TRBJ1-4
TGTGCCAGTAGTATAGTGACACCGGGGAGCAATCAGCCCCAGCATTTT	CASSIVTPGSNQPQHF	TRBV19	-	-	TRBJ1-5
TGTGCCAGTAGTATAGGGACTAGCGGGGGAACCTACAATGAGCAGTTCTTC	CASSIGTSGGTYNEQFF	TRBV19	TRBD2	-	TRBJ2-1
TGTGCCAGCAAAGAGGACTACGTAGAGACCCAGTACTTC	CASKEDYVETQYF	TRBV12-3/TRBV12-4	-	-	TRBJ2-5
TGTGCCAGCTCACCACCGACAGGAACCTCTGGAAACACCATATATTTT	CASSPPTGTSGNTIYF	TRBV18	-	-	TRBJ1-3
TGCAGTGCTAGTTTTGGACAGAGAAATTCACCCCTCCACTTT	CSASFGQRNSPLHF	TRBV20-1	-	-	TRBJ1-6
TGTGCCAGCTCAGGACAGGGGGAGGAGACCCAGTACTTC	CASSGQGEETQYF	TRBV18	TRBD1	-	TRBJ2-5
TGTGCCAGCAGGCGGGGTACTGAAGCTTTCTTT	CASRRGTEAFF	TRBV12-3/TRBV12-4	-	few	TRBJ1-1
TGTGCCAGCAGCTCCGGGGGGATTTCACCCCTCCACTTT	CASSSGGISPLHF	TRBV7-2	-	-	TRBJ1-6
TGTGCCAGCAGCTTAGATTTATGGCAGGCGGGCTACACCTTC	CASSLDLWQAGYTF	TRBV11-2	-	-	TRBJ1-2